This T cell receptor beta chain was identified during a study of T cell clonotyping in hematopoietic cell transplantation. As concerns this clone: Its antigen is unidentified.

The protocol was immunoSEQ multiplex PCR, while the TCRdb copy is restricted to in-frame clones and leaves out a portion. The sample carries about 43,000 clones, 85% recorded once. Germline V lookup: CDR1 DFQATT, CDR2 SNEGSKA (reference sequence). The germline V and J ends were trimmed by 0 bases and 5 bases, with 4 bases remaining between them. The CDR3 length is 11 residues. Time point defined: recipient sample about 28 days before transplant, after cytoreduction. Findings of the study overall: Without cell sorting, CD4 versus CD8 contributions remain unresolved.

The sequence was obtained from a man aged 55-75 years with acute myeloid leukemia. Some clones in this sample may be carry-over from other donors' samples. The chain couples TRBV20-1 to TRBJ2-5; D gene ambiguous. The sample here was peripheral blood mononuclear cells, taken before stem cell transplant. CDR3 region: CSAREAETQYF. In DNA, the CDR3 is TGCAGTGCTAGAGAGGCCGAGACCCAGTACTTC.